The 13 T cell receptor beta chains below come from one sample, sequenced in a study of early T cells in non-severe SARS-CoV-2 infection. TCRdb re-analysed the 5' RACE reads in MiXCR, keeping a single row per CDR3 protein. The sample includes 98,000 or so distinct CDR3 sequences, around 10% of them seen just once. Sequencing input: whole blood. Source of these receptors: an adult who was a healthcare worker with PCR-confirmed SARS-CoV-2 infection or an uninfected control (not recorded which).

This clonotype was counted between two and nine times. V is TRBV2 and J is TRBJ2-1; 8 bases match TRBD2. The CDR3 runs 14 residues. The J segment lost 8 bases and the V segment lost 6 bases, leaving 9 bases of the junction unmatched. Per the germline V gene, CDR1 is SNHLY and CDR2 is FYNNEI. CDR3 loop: CASSGTRGGDEQFF. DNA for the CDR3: TGTGCCAGCAGCGGGACTAGGGGGGGCGATGAGCAGTTCTTC.

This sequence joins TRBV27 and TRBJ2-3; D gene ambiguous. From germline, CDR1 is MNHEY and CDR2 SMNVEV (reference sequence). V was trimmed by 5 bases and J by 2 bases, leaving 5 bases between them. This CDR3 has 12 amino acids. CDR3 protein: CASSPHTDTQYF. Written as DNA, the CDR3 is TGTGCCAGCAGTCCCCACACAGATACGCAGTATTTT.

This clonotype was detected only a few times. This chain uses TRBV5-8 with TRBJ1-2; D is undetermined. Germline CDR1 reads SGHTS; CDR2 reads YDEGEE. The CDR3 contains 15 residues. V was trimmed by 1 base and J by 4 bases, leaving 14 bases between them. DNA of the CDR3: TGTGCCAGCAGCTTGAATCCCCTAGGCGGCTATGGCTACACCTTC. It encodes CASSLNPLGGYGYTF.

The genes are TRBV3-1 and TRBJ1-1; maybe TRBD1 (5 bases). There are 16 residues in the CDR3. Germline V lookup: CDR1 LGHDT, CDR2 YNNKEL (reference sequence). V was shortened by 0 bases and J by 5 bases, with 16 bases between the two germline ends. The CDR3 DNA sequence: TGTGCCAGCAGCCAAGATGGGGGGATTCGGCGGACTGAAGCTTTCTTT. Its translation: CASSQDGGIRRTEAFF.

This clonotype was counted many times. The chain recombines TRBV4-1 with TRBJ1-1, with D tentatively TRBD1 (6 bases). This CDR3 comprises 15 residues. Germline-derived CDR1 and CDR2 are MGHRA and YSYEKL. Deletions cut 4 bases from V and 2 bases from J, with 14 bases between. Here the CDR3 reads CASSLRQDLNTEAFF. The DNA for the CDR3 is TGCGCCAGCAGCCTCCGACAGGACCTAAACACTGAAGCTTTCTTT.

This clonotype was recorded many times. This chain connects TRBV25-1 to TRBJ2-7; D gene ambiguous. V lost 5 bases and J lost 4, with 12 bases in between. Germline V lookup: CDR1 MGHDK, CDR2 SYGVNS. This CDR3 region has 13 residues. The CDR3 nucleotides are TGTGCCAGCAGTTGGGATGCGACTTACGAGCAGTACTTC. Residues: CASSWDATYEQYF.

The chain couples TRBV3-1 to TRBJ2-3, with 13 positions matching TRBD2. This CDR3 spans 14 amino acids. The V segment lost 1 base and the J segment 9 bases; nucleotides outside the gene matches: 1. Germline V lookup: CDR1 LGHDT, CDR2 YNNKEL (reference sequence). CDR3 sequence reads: CASSQGLAGGTQYF. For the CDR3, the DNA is TGTGCCAGCAGCCAAGGACTAGCGGGGGGCACGCAGTATTTT.

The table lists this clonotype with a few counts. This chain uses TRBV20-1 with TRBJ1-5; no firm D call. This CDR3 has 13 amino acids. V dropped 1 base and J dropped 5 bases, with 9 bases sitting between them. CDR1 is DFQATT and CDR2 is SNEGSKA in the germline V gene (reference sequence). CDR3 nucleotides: TGCAGTGCTAGAGTGGGTAGGGATCAGCCCCAGCATTTT. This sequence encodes CSARVGRDQPQHF.

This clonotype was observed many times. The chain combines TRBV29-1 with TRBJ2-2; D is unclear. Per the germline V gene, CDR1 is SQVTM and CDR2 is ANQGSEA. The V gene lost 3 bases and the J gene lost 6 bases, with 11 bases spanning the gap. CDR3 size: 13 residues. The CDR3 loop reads CSVDYSVAGELFF. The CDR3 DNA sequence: TGCAGCGTTGATTACTCGGTCGCCGGGGAGCTGTTTTTT.

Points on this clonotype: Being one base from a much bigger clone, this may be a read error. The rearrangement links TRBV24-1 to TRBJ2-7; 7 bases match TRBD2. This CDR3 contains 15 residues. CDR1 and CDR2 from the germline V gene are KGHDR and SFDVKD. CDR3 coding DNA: TGTGCCACCAGTGACTCCGGGACTACCTCCTTCGAGCAGTACTTC. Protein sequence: CATSDSGTTSFEQYF.

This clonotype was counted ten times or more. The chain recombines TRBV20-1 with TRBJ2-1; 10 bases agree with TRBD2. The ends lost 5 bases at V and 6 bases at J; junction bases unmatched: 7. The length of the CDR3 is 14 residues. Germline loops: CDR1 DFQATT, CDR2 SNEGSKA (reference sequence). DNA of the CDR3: TGCAGTGCTGCCGGACTAGCGGCCCGCAATGAGCAGTTCTTC. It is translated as CSAAGLAARNEQFF.

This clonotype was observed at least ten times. The CDR3, as DNA: TGTGCCACCAGTGATCCGAGCGGGGCCACCTACGAGCAGTACTTC. It codes for CATSDPSGATYEQYF. The chain recombines TRBV24-1 with TRBJ2-7, with 7 bases identical to TRBD2. The CDR3 extends over 15 amino acids. The junction had 6 bases not matched to a gene; V was cut back by 3 bases and J by 2 bases. Germline V CDR1 and CDR2: KGHDR, SFDVKD.

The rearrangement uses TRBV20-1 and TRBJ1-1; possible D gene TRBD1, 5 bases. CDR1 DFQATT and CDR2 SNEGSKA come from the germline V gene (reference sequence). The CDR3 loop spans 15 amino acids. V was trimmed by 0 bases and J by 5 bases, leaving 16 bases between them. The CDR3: CSARDPRGVGTEAFF. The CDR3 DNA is TGCAGTGCTAGAGATCCGAGGGGCGTAGGGACTGAAGCTTTCTTT.